This TCR beta chain originates from a study of lymphopenia after photon versus proton radiotherapy. Study-wide results and limits: Post-nadir TCR diversity decline inversely tracked overall survival among those who died. After the lymphocyte nadir, photon-treated repertoires showed oligoclonal expansion, especially of CD8+ Temra cells. Proton therapy kept repertoires fairly stable, unlike photons, which gained effector/memory cells.

The length of the CDR3 is 11 residues. Trimming shortened V by 5 bases and J by 4 bases, and 5 bases separated the two germline ends. Germline assignment: CDR1 KGHSH and CDR2 LQKENI. A remark on this clone: What it binds is not known.

Only in-frame clones appear in the TCRdb table, and some are missing; sequencing was by immunoSEQ multiplex PCR. The top ten clones hold approximately 4.8% of a sample with 150,000 to 200,000 clones, more than 85% of them seen once. The chain combines TRBV18 with TRBJ2-5, with D tentatively TRBD2 (5 bases). This clonotype originated in a man aged 45-65 years with gastric cancer. Sequences were derived from peripheral blood, sampled from a patient treated with photon-based radiotherapy. This CDR3 reads CASSGGETQYF. In DNA form, the CDR3 reads TGTGCCAGCTCAGGAGGAGAGACCCAGTACTTC.